The 6 T cell receptor beta chains reported below all come from one sample, sequenced in a study of identical twins. Via MiXCR, TCRdb re-called the 5' RACE reads, giving one row per CDR3 protein. Of roughly 250,000 distinct CDR3 sequences in the sample, 6% to 8.5% were seen once. The same data also went into a second study, on yellow fever vaccine responses in identical twins.

The sample comprised CD8+ T cells sorted from blood. The receptors shown here come from a woman aged 18-35 years in good health.

This clonotype was recorded a few times. The CDR3 sequence: CASSLETGGRNEKLFF. The CDR3 coding sequence is TGTGCCAGCAGCTTAGAGACAGGGGGTCGAAATGAAAAACTGTTTTTT. This chain joins TRBV11-2 and TRBJ1-4; 9 nucleotides match TRBD1. With 0 bases clipped from V and 5 bases from J, the junction kept 4 bases outside the gene matches. This CDR3 is 16 amino acids long. Germline CDR1 and CDR2: SGHAT and FQNNGV.

This clonotype was counted a few times. The chain joins TRBV28 to TRBJ2-5; 11 positions agree with TRBD2. V gave up 5 bases and J gave up 2 bases; unmatched junction bases: 4. The germline CDR1 and CDR2 sequences are MDHEN and SYDVKM. CDR3 size: 15 residues. The CDR3 loop reads CASSPGLAAQETQYF. Written as DNA, the CDR3 is TGTGCCAGCAGTCCGGGACTAGCGGCTCAAGAGACCCAGTACTTC. Variable domain in full (rest from reference TRBV28 and TRBJ2-5): DVKVTQSSRYLVKRTGEKVFLECVQDMDHENMFWYRQDPGLGLRLIYFSYDVKMKEKGDIPEGYSVSREKKERFSLILESASTNQTSMYLCASSPGLAAQETQYFGPGTRLLVL.

This clonotype was seen a few times. The chain couples TRBV27 to TRBJ2-5; perhaps TRBD2 as D (5 bases). The germline V gene has CDR1 MNHEY and CDR2 SMNVEV (reference sequence). CDR3 size: 15 residues. The germline V and J ends were trimmed by 5 bases and 3 bases, with 16 bases remaining between them. CDR3 DNA sequence: TGTGCCAGCAGTCCACTAGTTTTTGGAAAAGAGACCCAGTACTTC. Residues: CASSPLVFGKETQYF.

This clonotype was seen many times. This chain links TRBV27 with TRBJ1-2; 7 bases are a match to TRBD1. Per germline, CDR1 MNHEY and CDR2 SMNVEV (reference sequence). CDR3 length: 16 residues. J gave up 1 base and V 6 bases, and 11 bases lay outside the gene matches. The CDR3 DNA follows: TGTGCCAGCAGCCTTCGGACAGGATCGATTAACTATGGCTACACCTTC. Amino acids: CASSLRTGSINYGYTF.

In its sample, this clonotype was seen a few times. The rearrangement links TRBV10-3 to TRBJ1-5, with D possibly matching TRBD1 (5 bases). The CDR3 totals 14 residues. CDR1 is ENHRY, CDR2 SYGVKD, per germline. V was shortened by 2 bases and J by 1 base, with 6 bases between the two germline ends. CDR3 in DNA: TGTGCCATCAGTGAGGAGGGGAGCAATCAGCCCCAGCATTTT. Amino acids: CAISEEGSNQPQHF.

J is TRBJ2-3 and V is TRBV28; D is possibly TRBD1 (6 bases). Germline-derived CDR1 and CDR2 are MDHEN and SYDVKM. This CDR3 region has 14 residues. V was shortened by 3 bases and J by 3 bases, with 10 bases between the two germline ends. The CDR3 nucleotides read TGTGCCAGCAGTTTGGGCAGGGGAACAGATACGCAGTATTTT. This translates into CASSLGRGTDTQYF.